The clone carrying this T cell receptor (beta chain) was observed a single time. Authors' analysis steps: Reference gene primer amplification gave estimated nucleated cell counts. Clones were read by immunoSEQ multiplex PCR, and TCRdb kept only the in-frame ones, dropping some. The D gene and trimming were derived from the DNA, and the V and J assignments and clone size from that table. Among approximately 290,000 clones listed, roughly 84% were seen once. Germline values: CDR1 LNHDA, CDR2 SQIVND (reference sequence). Trimming cost V 5 bases and J 4 bases, with 9 bases left between them. This CDR3 has 12 amino acids. The sample originates from a study of blood T cell repertoires in COVID-19. About the study: The United States, Italy and Spain were the sources of the acute and convalescent COVID-19 samples. From T cells, B-cell-depleted T cells, or PBMCs came the material, which was cDNA or gDNA.

Seattle cases were enrolled at active infection and followed longitudinally. V and J are TRBV19 and TRBJ2-7, with a weak D call TRBD2 (5 bases). Sequenced sample: peripheral blood. The clonotype comes from a human donor with COVID-19, enrolled during active disease. The donor label of this sample is uncertain. CDR3 in amino acids: CASSSRGYEQYF. CDR3 coding DNA: TGTGCCAGTAGTTCGCGAGGGTACGAGCAGTACTTC. Looking up the rest from reference TRBV19 and TRBJ2-7 gives the full variable domain: DGGITQSPKYLFRKEGQNVTLSCEQNLNHDAMYWYRQDPGQGLRLIYYSQIVNDFQKGDIAEGYSVSREKKESFPLTVTSAQKNPTAFYLCASSSRGYEQYFGPGTRLTVT.